The TCR beta chain under discussion was sequenced for a study of cytomegalovirus exposure and HLA in healthy donors. For the study at large: The approximately 120 validation repertoires were reported in a later analysis to have been generated on the same platform as the approximately 600 first-cohort repertoires.

V dropped 6 bases and J dropped 2 bases, with 14 bases sitting between them. The CDR3 runs to 15 residues. Germline V gene sequence: CDR1 LGHNT, CDR2 FRNRAP. Repertoires were generated with immunoSEQ multiplex PCR, while TCRdb's copy carries only in-frame clones and drops some. The sample holds about 68,000 clones, 91% seen once. Overall study findings and caveats: A later analysis found first-cohort TCR clusters tended to co-occur in the 90 to 150 validation repertoires. A few chains linked to CMV were shown in vitro to be specific for CMV antigens. Associated with cytomegalovirus, according to the listing, were some 180 TCR beta chains.

On this clone itself: Its specificity is not known.

This chain links TRBV12-5 with TRBJ2-1; possibly TRBD1 for D (7 bases). Sequenced material: PBMCs. The sequence came from a young man in good health and CMV-seronegative. The CDR3 coding sequence is TGTGCTAGTGGCCCGGGGGACAGAGCCTACAATGAGCAGTTCTTC. Its translation: CASGPGDRAYNEQFF.